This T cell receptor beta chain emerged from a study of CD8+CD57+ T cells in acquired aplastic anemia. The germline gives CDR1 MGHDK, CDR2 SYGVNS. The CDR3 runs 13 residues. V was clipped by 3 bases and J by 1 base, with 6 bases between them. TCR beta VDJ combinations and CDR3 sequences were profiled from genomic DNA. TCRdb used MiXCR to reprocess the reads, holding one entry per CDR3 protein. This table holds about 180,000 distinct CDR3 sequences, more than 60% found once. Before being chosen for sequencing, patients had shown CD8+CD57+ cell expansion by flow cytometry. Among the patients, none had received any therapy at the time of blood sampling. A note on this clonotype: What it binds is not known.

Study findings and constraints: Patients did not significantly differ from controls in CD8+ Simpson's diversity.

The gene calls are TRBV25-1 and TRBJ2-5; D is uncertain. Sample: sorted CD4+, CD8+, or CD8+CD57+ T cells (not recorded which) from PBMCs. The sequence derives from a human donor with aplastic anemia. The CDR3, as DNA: TGTGCCAGCAGTGACAGTCTCCAAGAGACCCAGTACTTC. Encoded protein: CASSDSLQETQYF.